Listed below are T cell receptor beta chains from one sample, sequenced in a study of beta chain features in type 1 diabetes. Some clones are missing from TCRdb's copy, which holds only in-frame ones; the method was immunoSEQ multiplex PCR. This table has 200,000 to 250,000 clones, approximately 11% appearing once. The specimen sequenced was central memory CD4+ T cells from blood. These receptors all stem from a man between 18 and 35 years old in good health. Both conserved end residues are part of each CDR3. D genes are given only for firm matches. The size entry is marked missing in some rows and otherwise reads once, few, many or a size class.

V gene: TRBV27
clone size: few
J gene: TRBJ1-5
D gene: .
CDR3 protein: CASSSLGWGADQPQHF
CDR3 DNA: TGTGCCAGCAGTTCCTTGGGCTGGGGGGCCGATCAGCCCCAGCATTTT

V gene: TRBV5-5
clone size: .
J gene: TRBJ2-7
D gene: TRBD1
CDR3 protein: CASSPRTGRNEQYF
CDR3 DNA: TGTGCCAGCAGCCCGCGGACAGGGAGAAACGAGCAGTACTTC

V gene: TRBV7-9
clone size: .
J gene: TRBJ1-2
D gene: .
CDR3 protein: CASGFEPGFRYGYTF
CDR3 DNA: TGTGCCAGCGGCTTTGAACCCGGGTTTCGCTATGGCTACACCTTC

V gene: TRBV30
clone size: .
J gene: TRBJ1-5
D gene: .
CDR3 protein: CAWRRGVYVDSPNLAQHF
CDR3 DNA: TGTGCCTGGAGGCGGGGGGTGTATGTGGACAGTCCAAATTTGGCCCAGCATTTT

V gene: TRBV30
clone size: few
J gene: TRBJ2-1
D gene: .
CDR3 protein: CAGQSLAYNEQFF
CDR3 DNA: TGTGCCGGGCAGTCTCTAGCCTACAATGAGCAGTTCTTC

V gene: TRBV18
clone size: few
J gene: TRBJ2-1
D gene: .
CDR3 protein: CASGTSVSYNEQFF
CDR3 DNA: TGTGCCAGCGGGACTTCCGTCTCCTACAATGAGCAGTTCTTC

V gene: TRBV6-5
clone size: few
J gene: TRBJ2-5
D gene: .
CDR3 protein: CASSFTGLSGETQYF
CDR3 DNA: TGTGCCAGCAGTTTCACAGGGCTTTCGGGGGAGACCCAGTACTTC

V gene: TRBV7-8
clone size: few
J gene: TRBJ1-3
D gene: TRBD1
CDR3 protein: CASSRGQVSGNTIYF
CDR3 DNA: TGTGCCAGCAGTCGAGGACAGGTCTCTGGAAACACCATATATTTT

V gene: TRBV29-1
clone size: .
J gene: TRBJ1-5
D gene: .
CDR3 protein: CSVAEEVRQPQHF
CDR3 DNA: TGCAGCGTTGCCGAGGAAGTTCGTCAGCCCCAGCATTTT

V gene: TRBV19
clone size: few
J gene: TRBJ2-1
D gene: .
CDR3 protein: CASSITRVGIYNEQFF
CDR3 DNA: TGTGCCAGTAGTATTACGCGGGTAGGTATCTACAATGAGCAGTTCTTC

V gene: TRBV9
clone size: few
J gene: TRBJ1-2
D gene: .
CDR3 protein: CASSPRRDGYGYTF
CDR3 DNA: TGTGCCAGCAGCCCACGACGGGACGGCTATGGCTACACCTTC

V gene: TRBV5-6
clone size: many
J gene: TRBJ2-1
D gene: TRBD2
CDR3 protein: CASSLLPGLAGNNEQFF
CDR3 DNA: TGTGCCAGCAGCTTGTTGCCGGGACTAGCGGGGAACAATGAGCAGTTCTTC

V gene: TRBV20-1
clone size: few
J gene: TRBJ2-4
D gene: .
CDR3 protein: CSASGRTIQYF
CDR3 DNA: TGCAGTGCTAGCGGGAGAACCATTCAGTACTTC

V gene: TRBV5-6
clone size: few
J gene: TRBJ2-7
D gene: .
CDR3 protein: CASERRPETYEQYF
CDR3 DNA: TGTGCCAGCGAACGAAGACCAGAAACCTACGAGCAGTACTTC

V gene: TRBV5-1
clone size: few
J gene: TRBJ1-2
D gene: TRBD1
CDR3 protein: CASSPITGDYGYTF
CDR3 DNA: TGCGCCAGCAGCCCTATCACAGGGGACTATGGCTACACCTTC

V gene: TRBV5-4
clone size: .
J gene: TRBJ2-1
D gene: TRBD2
CDR3 protein: CASSLGLAGYNEQFF
CDR3 DNA: TGTGCCAGCAGCCTCGGACTAGCGGGATACAATGAGCAGTTCTTC

V gene: TRBV11-2
clone size: .
J gene: TRBJ2-1
D gene: TRBD2
CDR3 protein: CASSSLRSGRYNEQFF
CDR3 DNA: TGTGCCAGCAGCTCACTGAGGAGCGGGAGATACAATGAGCAGTTCTTC

V gene: TRBV30
clone size: .
J gene: TRBJ2-2
D gene: .
CDR3 protein: CAWSVLTTGELFF
CDR3 DNA: TGTGCCTGGAGTGTCCTCACCACCGGGGAGCTGTTTTTT

V gene: TRBV11-2
clone size: .
J gene: TRBJ2-1
D gene: .
CDR3 protein: CASSLGPSSYNEQFF
CDR3 DNA: TGTGCCAGCAGCTTGGGTCCTAGCTCCTACAATGAGCAGTTCTTC

V gene: TRBV14
clone size: many
J gene: TRBJ2-7
D gene: .
CDR3 protein: CASSHWAEQYF
CDR3 DNA: TGTGCCAGCAGCCACTGGGCGGAGCAGTACTTC

V gene: TRBV30
clone size: .
J gene: TRBJ1-2
D gene: .
CDR3 protein: CAFLSWQGRFYGYTF
CDR3 DNA: TGTGCCTTCCTGAGTTGGCAGGGGCGATTCTATGGCTACACCTTC

V gene: TRBV7-9
clone size: many
J gene: TRBJ2-3
D gene: .
CDR3 protein: CASSATPGTLDTDTQYF
CDR3 DNA: TGTGCCAGCAGCGCGACACCTGGGACACTGGACACAGATACGCAGTATTTT

V gene: TRBV4-3
clone size: .
J gene: TRBJ2-7
D gene: .
CDR3 protein: CASSQSVAKGYEQYF
CDR3 DNA: TGCGCCAGCAGCCAGTCGGTCGCGAAAGGGTACGAGCAGTACTTC

V gene: TRBV30
clone size: .
J gene: TRBJ2-7
D gene: .
CDR3 protein: CAWSPTGSHSGQYF
CDR3 DNA: TGTGCCTGGAGTCCTACAGGGTCCCACTCCGGGCAGTACTTC

V gene: TRBV4-2
clone size: few
J gene: TRBJ2-2
D gene: TRBD2
CDR3 protein: CASSPGGGLSTGELFF
CDR3 DNA: TGTGCCAGCAGCCCGGGAGGAGGGCTTTCTACCGGAGAGCTGTTTTTT

V gene: TRBV25-1
clone size: few
J gene: TRBJ2-1
D gene: TRBD2
CDR3 protein: CASMEAGGPPEQFF
CDR3 DNA: TGTGCCAGTATGGAAGCGGGAGGGCCTCCTGAGCAGTTCTTC

V gene: TRBV29-1
clone size: .
J gene: TRBJ2-7
D gene: TRBD1
CDR3 protein: CSVQTGQGYEQYF
CDR3 DNA: TGCAGCGTTCAGACAGGGCAGGGATACGAGCAGTACTTC

V gene: TRBV6-5
clone size: few
J gene: TRBJ2-5
D gene: TRBD1
CDR3 protein: CASRLQGSETQYF
CDR3 DNA: TGTGCCAGCAGGTTACAGGGGAGCGAGACCCAGTACTTC

V gene: TRBV4-3
clone size: few
J gene: TRBJ1-2
D gene: .
CDR3 protein: CASSQGRSDGYTF
CDR3 DNA: TGCGCCAGCAGCCAAGGAAGGTCAGATGGCTACACCTTC

V gene: TRBV7-2
clone size: many
J gene: TRBJ2-3
D gene: TRBD1
CDR3 protein: CASSATGVGSDTQYF
CDR3 DNA: TGTGCCAGCAGCGCTACAGGGGTAGGGTCAGATACGCAGTATTTT

V gene: TRBV19
clone size: .
J gene: TRBJ2-1
D gene: TRBD2
CDR3 protein: CASSPGLAGGNEQFF
CDR3 DNA: TGTGCCAGTAGTCCGGGACTAGCGGGTGGGAATGAGCAGTTCTTC

V gene: TRBV5-1
clone size: few
J gene: TRBJ2-3
D gene: .
CDR3 protein: CASSPWGSGSSTDTQYF
CDR3 DNA: TGCGCCAGCAGCCCCTGGGGGAGCGGTTCTAGCACAGATACGCAGTATTTT

V gene: TRBV29-1
clone size: few
J gene: TRBJ2-7
D gene: TRBD2
CDR3 protein: CSGRVRSGTFVPYEQYF
CDR3 DNA: TGCAGCGGCCGTGTGCGTAGCGGGACCTTTGTACCCTACGAGCAGTACTTC

V gene: TRBV5-1
clone size: .
J gene: TRBJ2-1
D gene: .
CDR3 protein: CASSLLGFDEQFF
CDR3 DNA: TGCGCCAGCAGCTTGCTAGGTTTCGATGAGCAGTTCTTC

V gene: TRBV7-2
clone size: few
J gene: TRBJ2-1
D gene: .
CDR3 protein: CASSLVSLTPSYNEQFF
CDR3 DNA: TGTGCCAGCAGCTTAGTTTCGTTGACACCTTCCTACAATGAGCAGTTCTTC

V gene: TRBV5-4
clone size: many
J gene: TRBJ2-4
D gene: TRBD2
CDR3 protein: CASSQREGKNIQYF
CDR3 DNA: TGTGCCAGCAGCCAACGGGAGGGCAAAAACATTCAGTACTTC

V gene: TRBV2
clone size: once
J gene: TRBJ2-3
D gene: TRBD2
CDR3 protein: CASSPTSGTDTQYF
CDR3 DNA: TGTGCCAGCAGCCCGACTAGCGGGACAGATACGCAGTATTTT

V gene: TRBV7-2
clone size: few
J gene: TRBJ1-2
D gene: .
CDR3 protein: CASSFMLNGDPSRYGYTF
CDR3 DNA: TGTGCCAGCAGCTTTATGCTCAATGGGGACCCCAGTCGCTATGGCTACACCTTC

V gene: TRBV7-8
clone size: few
J gene: TRBJ2-1
D gene: .
CDR3 protein: CASSLVGPDGEQFF
CDR3 DNA: TGTGCCAGCAGCTTAGTAGGACCCGACGGTGAGCAGTTCTTC

V gene: TRBV6-6
clone size: .
J gene: TRBJ2-3
D gene: .
CDR3 protein: CASSYPARSTDTQYF
CDR3 DNA: TGTGCCAGCAGTTACCCCGCTCGGAGCACAGATACGCAGTATTTT

V gene: TRBV28
clone size: .
J gene: TRBJ1-3
D gene: .
CDR3 protein: CASSKTAGNTIYF
CDR3 DNA: TGTGCCAGCAGTAAGACAGCCGGAAACACCATATATTTT

V gene: TRBV4-3
clone size: few
J gene: TRBJ2-3
D gene: .
CDR3 protein: CASSQDLSGGAGDTQYF
CDR3 DNA: TGCGCCAGCAGCCAAGACCTCTCGGGCGGGGCCGGGGATACGCAGTATTTT